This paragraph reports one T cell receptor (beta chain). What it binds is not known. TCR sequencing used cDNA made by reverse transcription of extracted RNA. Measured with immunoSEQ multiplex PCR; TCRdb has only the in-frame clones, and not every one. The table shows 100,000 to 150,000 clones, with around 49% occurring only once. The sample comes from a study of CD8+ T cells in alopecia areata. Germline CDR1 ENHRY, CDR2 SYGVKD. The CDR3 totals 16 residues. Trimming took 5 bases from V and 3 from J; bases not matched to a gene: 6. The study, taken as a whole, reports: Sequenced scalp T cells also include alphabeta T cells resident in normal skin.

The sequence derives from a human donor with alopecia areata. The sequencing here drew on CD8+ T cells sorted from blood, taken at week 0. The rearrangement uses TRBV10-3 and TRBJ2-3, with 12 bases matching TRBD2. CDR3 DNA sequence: TGTGCCATCAGTACCGCCGGGACTAGCGGGACAGATACGCAGTATTTT. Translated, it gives CAISTAGTSGTDTQYF.